These T cell receptor beta chains were read from a single sample in a study of early T cells in non-severe SARS-CoV-2 infection. TCRdb independently ran MiXCR on the 5' RACE reads; one entry per CDR3 protein. The sample carries tens of thousands of distinct CDR3 sequences, 3.5% to 5% recorded once. The specimen sequenced was whole blood. The receptors shown here come from an adult who was a healthcare worker with PCR-confirmed SARS-CoV-2 infection or an uninfected control (not recorded which). Both conserved end residues are part of each CDR3. D genes are given only for firm matches. Rows may omit the clone size; those that give it use once, few, many or a size class.

-	many	TRBV29-1	TRBJ2-2	TGCAGCGTTGAAAGGATTAGAAACGGGGAGCTGTTTTTT	CSVERIRNGELFF
TRBD1	-	TRBV2	TRBJ2-2	TGTGCCAGCACCCTGGACAGGGCCACCGGGGAGCTGTTTTTT	CASTLDRATGELFF
-	many	TRBV7-9	TRBJ1-1	TGTGCCAGCAGATTAATTGAAGGCACTGAAGCTTTCTTT	CASRLIEGTEAFF
-	-	TRBV6-4	TRBJ2-2	TGTGCCAGCAGTAGCGGGTACACCGGGGAGCTGTTTTTT	CASSSGYTGELFF
TRBD1	few	TRBV7-3	TRBJ2-1	TGTGCCAGCAGCAACCAGGGGGCGGATGAGCAGTTCTTC	CASSNQGADEQFF
TRBD2	many	TRBV7-2	TRBJ2-7	TGTGCCAGCAGCTTAGCTAGCGGGGGAAACTCCTACGAGCAGTACTTC	CASSLASGGNSYEQYF
TRBD1	many	TRBV6-1	TRBJ1-1	TGTGCCACTCTGGGACAGGGGAAGGAAGTTTTCTTT	CATLGQGKEVFF
TRBD1	many	TRBV6-5	TRBJ2-1	TGTGCCACCCGAGACAGGGTAAGCGATGAGCAGTTCTTC	CATRDRVSDEQFF
-	-	TRBV7-3	TRBJ2-2	TGTGCCAGCAGCCCTGGACGTGTGGACACCGGGGAGCTGTTTTTT	CASSPGRVDTGELFF
-	-	TRBV5-1	TRBJ1-6	TGCGCCAGCAGCCAGCCGGGAGGATCACCCCTCCACTTT	CASSQPGGSPLHF
TRBD1	many	TRBV5-4	TRBJ2-6	TGTGCCAGCAGCTTGGGCGGGGCACAGGGGGCATCTGGGGCCAACGTCCTGACTTTC	CASSLGGAQGASGANVLTF
TRBD2	many	TRBV20-1	TRBJ2-3	TGCAGTGGACTAGCCACAGATACGCAGTATTTT	CSGLATDTQYF
-	many	TRBV4-1	TRBJ2-4	TGCGCCAGCAGCCAAGATCCAGGATTGAACATTCAGTACTTC	CASSQDPGLNIQYF
-	-	TRBV4-1	TRBJ1-1	TGCGCCAGCAGCCAAGTGGGCAGGTGGGACACTGAAGCTTTCTTT	CASSQVGRWDTEAFF
-	many	TRBV12-3/TRBV12-4	TRBJ1-5	TGTGCCAGCAGTTTAGGTCAGATCAATCAGCCCCAGCATTTT	CASSLGQINQPQHF
-	few	TRBV11-2	TRBJ1-2	TGTGCCAGCAGCTTAGATCAAGGAGTTTGGGATGGCTACACCTTC	CASSLDQGVWDGYTF
-	many	TRBV10-1	TRBJ1-6	TGCGCCAGCAGTGAAAGTGTGAGGTCACCCCTCCACTTT	CASSESVRSPLHF
-	few	TRBV5-1	TRBJ1-2	TGCGCCAGCAGTTCAGGACAGTCCTATGGCTACACCTTC	CASSSGQSYGYTF
-	-	TRBV30	TRBJ1-1	TGTGCCTGGTTAGGGGGTCAAGACACTGAAGCTTTCTTT	CAWLGGQDTEAFF
-	many	TRBV20-1	TRBJ1-2	TGCAGTGCAGGACAAGCCCTTAACTATGGCTACACCTTC	CSAGQALNYGYTF
TRBD1	many	TRBV3-1	TRBJ2-7	TGTGCCAGCAGCCAAGATTACAGGGGGCAGCAGTACTTC	CASSQDYRGQQYF
-	many	TRBV20-1	TRBJ1-4	TGCAGTGCTCCCCGGGACGGAGATGAAAAACTGTTTTTT	CSAPRDGDEKLFF
TRBD2	many	TRBV7-9	TRBJ2-2	TGTGCCAGCAGCTCCTTCCCTCAAGCGGGGGGTATCACCGGGGAGCTGTTTTTT	CASSSFPQAGGITGELFF
-	few	TRBV11-2	TRBJ1-4	TGTGCCAGCAGCTCAGGGTTGAGGGAAAAACTGTTTTTT	CASSSGLREKLFF
-	many	TRBV30	TRBJ1-1	TGTGCCTGGAGTGTAAGCCTCCCAGTTGAAGCTTTCTTT	CAWSVSLPVEAFF
-	many	TRBV25-1	TRBJ2-5	TGTGCCAGCAGTGAATTTGAGGGGTCAGAGACCCAGTACTTC	CASSEFEGSETQYF
-	many	TRBV6-2/TRBV6-3	TRBJ1-1	TGTGCCAGCAGTTTTTACACTGAAGCTTTCTTT	CASSFYTEAFF
-	many	TRBV3-1	TRBJ2-6	TGTGCCAGCAGCCGCATCGTGGAGGGGGCCAACGTCCTGACTTTC	CASSRIVEGANVLTF
-	many	TRBV20-1	TRBJ1-2	TGCAGTGCTAGCCGGACAGTCGGTGGCTACACCTTC	CSASRTVGGYTF
-	many	TRBV3-1	TRBJ1-1	TGTGCCAGCAGCCCTCACAGGGTTCAGAACACTGAAGCTTTCTTT	CASSPHRVQNTEAFF
-	many	TRBV5-1	TRBJ2-1	TGCGCCAGCAGCTTGGATCCGTTAAGCTCCTACAATGAGCAGTTCTTC	CASSLDPLSSYNEQFF
-	many	TRBV20-1	TRBJ1-2	TGCAGTGCTAGCCCCGAGGTGGGGCTCTATGGCTACACCTTC	CSASPEVGLYGYTF
-	few	TRBV2	TRBJ2-2	TGTGCCAGCAGGCGGATGAACACCGGGGAGCTGTTTTTT	CASRRMNTGELFF
-	many	TRBV3-1	TRBJ2-3	TGTGCCAGCAGCCAACCTGGCCCCACCGGTACGCAGTATTTT	CASSQPGPTGTQYF
-	many	TRBV7-9	TRBJ1-1	TGTGCCAGCAGCTTGACAGCGAACACTGAAGCTTTCTTT	CASSLTANTEAFF
TRBD1	many	TRBV7-9	TRBJ1-4	TGTGCCAGCAGCTTGGGACAGCCAAATGAAAAACTGTTTTTT	CASSLGQPNEKLFF
-	many	TRBV4-1	TRBJ1-5	TGCGCCAGCAGCCAAGAAGCAGCAATCATGGGGATAGCGAGCAATCAGCCCCAGCATTTT	CASSQEAAIMGIASNQPQHF
TRBD2	many	TRBV4-1	TRBJ2-7	TGCGCCAGCAGCCAAGTCGATCTGGGTCTAGCGGGGTCCCACGAGCAGTACTTC	CASSQVDLGLAGSHEQYF
TRBD1	many	TRBV20-1	TRBJ1-5	TGCAGTGCTAGCAACACAGGGGACCCCCACGGTCAGCCCCAGCATTTT	CSASNTGDPHGQPQHF
TRBD2	few	TRBV5-1	TRBJ2-3	TGCGCCAGCAGCTCCACCGGGACTAGCGGGGGGGCCACAGATACGCAGTATTTT	CASSSTGTSGGATDTQYF
-	many	TRBV7-9	TRBJ2-1	TGTGCCAGCAGCTTAGTCAGGGGAATCTACAATGAGCAGTTCTTC	CASSLVRGIYNEQFF